One and the same sample provided the 11 T cell receptor beta chains below, sequenced in a study of cytomegalovirus exposure and HLA in healthy donors. PCR was performed using 60 Vbeta and 13 Jbeta primers. Measured with immunoSEQ multiplex PCR; TCRdb has only the in-frame clones, and not every one. The sample has 150,000 to 200,000 clones, roughly four fifths seen once. Material for sequencing was PBMCs. The source of these receptors is a man aged 50 or older in good health and CMV-seronegative.

This clone was seen more than once but under ten times. The V gene is TRBV5-8, the J gene TRBJ2-7, with D maybe TRBD1 (5 bases). Germline V gives CDR1 SGHTS, CDR2 YDEGEE. The CDR3 extends over 15 amino acids. V lost 4 bases and J lost 3, with 17 bases in between. CDR3 in amino acids: CASSLPRQSLYEQYF. The CDR3 DNA reads TGTGCCAGCAGCCTGCCCCGACAGTCCCTCTACGAGCAGTACTTC.

This chain joins TRBV7-2 and TRBJ2-5, with a possible D match to TRBD1 (6 bases). V lost 0 bases to trimming and J lost 3 bases, with 11 bases between them. The CDR3 runs to 15 residues. Germline lookup yields CDR1 SGHTA and CDR2 FQGNSA. The CDR3 is CASSLAQGYEETQYF. The DNA of the CDR3 is TGTGCCAGCAGCTTAGCACAGGGCTACGAAGAGACCCAGTACTTC.

The rearrangement uses TRBV9 and TRBJ2-6, with a possible D match to TRBD1 (6 bases). The CDR3 covers 16 residues. Trimming cost V 0 bases and J 4 bases, with 11 bases left between them. The germline gives CDR1 SGDLS, CDR2 YYNGEE. The CDR3 sequence is CASSVEGGTGANVLTF. The CDR3 coding sequence is TGTGCCAGCAGCGTAGAAGGGGGAACCGGGGCCAACGTCCTGACTTTC.

The chain carries TRBV10-3 and TRBJ2-7; possibly TRBD1 for D (5 bases). The germline gives CDR1 ENHRY, CDR2 SYGVKD. V lost 2 bases and J 1 base, leaving 15 bases between the germline ends. The CDR3 consists of 16 residues. CDR3 nucleotides: TGTGCCATCAGTGAGGGCGAGACAGTTATTTCCTACGAGCAGTACTTC. Amino acids: CAISEGETVISYEQYF.

The J gene is TRBJ2-7, the V gene TRBV15; 7 bases align to TRBD2. V dropped 4 bases and J dropped 4; count of bases not matched to a gene: 13. This CDR3 spans 16 amino acids. The germline gives CDR1 LNHNV, CDR2 YYDKDF (reference sequence). CDR3 coding DNA: TGTGCCACCAGCATAATAAGTGGGGAGGGGCAGTACGAGCAGTACTTC. Its protein is CATSIISGEGQYEQYF.

The V call is TRBV7-2, the J call TRBJ2-7, with 10 bases matching TRBD2. Looked up from germline, CDR1 is SGHTA and CDR2 is FQGNSA. CDR3 length: 16 amino acids. V trimming: 2 bases; J trimming: 6 bases; junction bases outside the gene matches: 10. The CDR3: CASSLSLAGVGGEQYF. The CDR3 coding sequence is TGTGCCAGCAGCTTAAGTCTAGCGGGAGTTGGTGGCGAGCAGTACTTC.

The chain recombines TRBV7-9 with TRBJ1-1; TRBD1 agrees at 7 bases. Germline CDR1 is SEHNR and CDR2 is FQNEAQ (reference sequence). Trimming removed 4 bases from V and 2 bases from J; junction bases left unmatched: 4. The CDR3 extends over 14 amino acids. CDR3 in amino acids: CASSYGTANTEAFF. The CDR3 nucleotides are TGTGCCAGCAGCTATGGGACAGCTAACACTGAAGCTTTCTTT.

The genes are TRBV28 and TRBJ2-6; perhaps TRBD1 as D (6 bases). Germline loops: CDR1 MDHEN, CDR2 SYDVKM. The V and J ends lost 6 bases and 2 bases respectively, with 11 bases between them. The CDR3 loop spans 15 amino acids. CDR3 nucleotide sequence: TGTGCCAGCAGACCAGGGGATCCTGGGGCCAACGTCCTGACTTTC. Protein: CASRPGDPGANVLTF. The variable domain in full, with the rest retrieved from reference TRBV28 and TRBJ2-6, is DVKVTQSSRYLVKRTGEKVFLECVQDMDHENMFWYRQDPGLGLRLIYFSYDVKMKEKGDIPEGYSVSREKKERFSLILESASTNQTSMYLCASRPGDPGANVLTFGAGSRLTVL.

This chain joins TRBV5-8 and TRBJ2-2; 8 nucleotides line up with TRBD1. The CDR3 sequence is 15 residues long. Germline V gene sequence: CDR1 SGHTS, CDR2 YDEGEE. V gave up 4 bases and J gave up 6 bases; unmatched junction bases: 8. CDR3 nucleotides: TGTGCCAGCAGCGTAGGACAGGGCCCCGCCGGGGAGCTGTTTTTT. Its translation: CASSVGQGPAGELFF.

This chain connects TRBV18 to TRBJ2-1, with TRBD1 matching 7 bases. CDR1 KGHSH and CDR2 LQKENI come from the germline V gene. The CDR3 runs to 15 residues. J lost 4 bases, V lost 4 bases, and 7 bases had no gene match. CDR3 in amino acids: CASSLQGRGYNEQFF. CDR3 coding DNA: TGTGCCAGCTCACTACAGGGGCGCGGGTACAATGAGCAGTTCTTC.

This chain joins TRBV29-1 and TRBJ2-7; D unclear. Germline CDR1 SQVTM, CDR2 ANQGSEA. Trimming removed 6 bases from V and 2 bases from J, with 11 bases in between. The CDR3 has 12 residues. The CDR3 DNA sequence: TGCAGCGTATTAGACAATCCCTACGAGCAGTACTTC. This gives the protein CSVLDNPYEQYF.